This TCR beta chain was captured by sequencing in a study of high-grade serous ovarian cancer treatment subgroups. About the research overall: Mean per sample: about 14,000 reads, some 8,100 unique TCR beta rearrangements. Study results and caveats: TCR relatedness rose with neoantigen level and trended with mutation load. CDR1 and CDR2 were left unanalyzed; analyses focused on CDR3. Bulk tumor TCR sequencing gave no spatial information.

Tumor tissue was taken before any definitive surgery or chemotherapy was given. Produced via immunoSEQ multiplex PCR; TCRdb's table is partial and in-frame only. The sample yields a few thousand clones, 75% seen once. As concerns this clone: The antigen remains unidentified.

Source material: tumor tissue. This TCR derives from a human donor with high-grade serous ovarian cancer.

This CDR3 reads CASSLNLITLKGEESHHNEQFF. The CDR3 DNA reads as TGTGCCAGCAGCTTAAACCTAATAACCTTAAAAGGGGAAGAAAGCCATCACAATGAGCAGTTCTTC. The rearrangement links TRBV13 to TRBJ2-1; TRBD1 is a possible D gene (5 bases). Germline values: CDR1 PRHDT, CDR2 FYEKMQ (reference sequence). CDR3 length: 22 amino acids. V lost 2 bases and J 5 bases, leaving 34 bases between the germline ends.